The 29 T cell receptor beta chains reported below all come from one sample, sequenced in a study of blood T cell repertoires in COVID-19. The data were produced by immunoSEQ multiplex PCR, yet TCRdb's version contains in-frame clones alone and is incomplete. The table includes some 200,000 clones, around 90% detected once. The specimen sequenced was PBMCs or T cells enriched from blood (not recorded which). All receptors derive from a woman under 40 who had recovered from COVID-19.

This chain connects TRBV5-4 to TRBJ1-5; no firm D call. This CDR3 spans 14 amino acids. V lost 1 base, J lost 5 bases, and 10 bases lay in between. Germline V CDR1 and CDR2: SGHNT, YYREEE (reference sequence). CDR3 DNA: TGTGCCAGCAGCTTGTCCGGGAAAGATCAGCCCCAGCATTTT. Its protein product is CASSLSGKDQPQHF.

The chain uses TRBV10-3 and TRBJ1-5; a weak D match, TRBD1 (5 bases). V lost 0 bases and J lost 1, with 10 bases in between. The germline V gene has CDR1 ENHRY and CDR2 SYGVKD. CDR3 length: 16 residues. This CDR3 is CAISESGRASNQPQHF. CDR3 coding DNA: TGTGCCATCAGTGAGTCAGGCAGGGCCAGCAATCAGCCCCAGCATTTT.

This rearrangement joins TRBV30 to TRBJ1-4; 7 positions match TRBD1. CDR1 GTSNPN and CDR2 SVGIG come from the germline V gene (reference sequence). V was clipped by 1 base and J by 0 bases; unmatched bases: 5. This CDR3 is 16 amino acids long. DNA of the CDR3: TGTGCCTGGAGTGCCCCAACAGGGGCAACTAATGAAAAACTGTTTTTT. As protein: CAWSAPTGATNEKLFF.

V is TRBV5-1 and J is TRBJ2-1; TRBD1 might be the D (6 bases). Trimming removed 3 bases from V and 0 bases from J, with 7 bases in between. Germline V gene data show CDR1 as SGHRS and CDR2 as YFSETQ. The CDR3 is made up of 14 amino acids. For the CDR3, the DNA is TGCGCCAGCAGCTCGGACAGCTCCTACAATGAGCAGTTCTTC. It encodes CASSSDSSYNEQFF.

The chain carries TRBV19 and TRBJ1-1, with D possibly matching TRBD1 (6 bases). CDR3 length: 15 amino acids. Germline V gives CDR1 LNHDA, CDR2 SQIVND (reference sequence). Trimming pared 6 bases from V and 6 bases from J, leaving 20 bases between. DNA of the CDR3: TGTGCCAGTAGCCATATACCCGGACAGAGGGCTGAAGCTTTCTTT. This sequence encodes CASSHIPGQRAEAFF.

V usage is TRBV5-1 and J usage is TRBJ1-2; a weak D match, TRBD1 (6 bases). The CDR3 length is 14 residues. Germline assignment: CDR1 SGHRS and CDR2 YFSETQ. V dropped 4 bases and J dropped 1 base, with 11 bases sitting between them. The CDR3 sequence is CASSTTGFNYGYTF. CDR3 nucleotide sequence: TGCGCCAGCAGCACGACAGGTTTTAACTATGGCTACACCTTC.

This sequence joins TRBV6-5 and TRBJ1-2; 8 bases agree with TRBD1. V was pared by 5 bases and J by 2 bases, with 4 bases of the junction left unmatched. From germline, CDR1 is MNHEY and CDR2 SVGAGI. The CDR3 is 14 amino acids. This CDR3 is CASSLDRGNYGYTF. Written as DNA, the CDR3 is TGTGCCAGCAGTCTCGACAGGGGCAACTATGGCTACACCTTC.

The V and J genes are TRBV3-1 (or the pseudogene TRBV3-2) and TRBJ1-5; D unresolved. Germline assignment: CDR1 LGHDT and CDR2 YNNKEL (reference sequence). The CDR3 loop spans 16 amino acids. The V gene lost 1 base and the J gene lost 4 bases, with 14 bases spanning the gap. CDR3 bases: TGTGCCAGCAGCCAAGTTTTCCTCCGAGGGAATCAGCCCCAGCATTTT. It codes for CASSQVFLRGNQPQHF.

The rearrangement uses TRBV19 and TRBJ1-2; possible D gene TRBD1, 6 bases. Looked up from germline, CDR1 is LNHDA and CDR2 is SQIVND (reference sequence). V was clipped by 7 bases and J by 4 bases, with 19 bases between them. CDR3 length: 15 residues. CDR3 sequence (DNA): TGTGCCAGTAAGGAAGCCGCGGGGGCTAGCTATGGCTACACCTTC. As protein: CASKEAAGASYGYTF.

The J gene is TRBJ2-5, the V gene TRBV11-3; 10 bases fit TRBD1. The junction had 5 bases not matched to a gene; V was cut back by 5 bases and J by 5 bases. CDR1 is SGHNT and CDR2 is YENEEA in the germline V gene. This CDR3 is built from 14 residues. The CDR3 spells CASSRQGAWETQYF. The CDR3 DNA reads TGTGCCAGCAGCCGACAGGGGGCCTGGGAGACCCAGTACTTC.

The chain recombines TRBV10-3 with TRBJ1-5, with 10 positions matching TRBD1. The CDR3 is made up of 15 amino acids. Germline CDR1 reads ENHRY; CDR2 reads SYGVKD. V dropped 6 bases and J dropped 0; count of bases not matched to a gene: 2. In DNA, the CDR3 is TGTGCCATCAGGGGGACAGGGGATAGCAATCAGCCCCAGCATTTT. This sequence encodes CAIRGTGDSNQPQHF.

The chain joins TRBV19 to TRBJ2-2, with 10 bases lining up with TRBD2. This CDR3 is 17 amino acids long. From germline, CDR1 is LNHDA and CDR2 SQIVND (reference sequence). V lost 6 bases and J lost 4; bases outside the gene matches: 11. CDR3 sequence: CASRPRLSGGFTGELFF. The CDR3 region has the DNA TGTGCCAGTAGGCCCCGTCTTAGCGGGGGGTTCACCGGGGAGCTGTTTTTT.

In this sample, this clone turned up once. V usage is TRBV2 and J usage is TRBJ1-2; D is undetermined. The CDR3 is 13 residues long. From germline, CDR1 is SNHLY and CDR2 FYNNEI. The V end lost 4 bases, the J end lost 3 bases, and 9 bases lay between the germline ends. The CDR3 DNA follows: TGTGCCAGCAGTGTGGCGGGCCACTATGGCTACACCTTC. Its protein product is CASSVAGHYGYTF. The whole variable domain, remainder taken from reference TRBV2 and TRBJ1-2, is EPEVTQTPSHQVTQMGQEVILRCVPISNHLYFYWYRQILGQKVEFLVSFYNNEISEKSEIFDDQFSVERPDGSNFTLKIRSTKLEDSAMYFCASSVAGHYGYTFGSGTRLTVV.

J is TRBJ1-5 and V is TRBV19; D unresolved. Germline assignment: CDR1 LNHDA and CDR2 SQIVND (reference sequence). Trimming shortened V by 3 bases and J by 6 bases, and 15 bases separated the two germline ends. The CDR3 consists of 15 residues. The CDR3 nucleotides read TGTGCCAGTAGTATGGAAGCCCATGGGAGTCAGCCCCAGCATTTT. Its protein is CASSMEAHGSQPQHF. Together with reference TRBV19 and TRBJ1-5, the CDR3 gives the full variable domain: DGGITQSPKYLFRKEGQNVTLSCEQNLNHDAMYWYRQDPGQGLRLIYYSQIVNDFQKGDIAEGYSVSREKKESFPLTVTSAQKNPTAFYLCASSMEAHGSQPQHFGDGTRLSIL.

The CDR3 bases are TGTGCCAGCAGCCACACAGTGAACACTGAAGCTTTCTTT. As protein: CASSHTVNTEAFF. This sequence joins TRBV3-1 (or the pseudogene TRBV3-2) and TRBJ1-1, with D hard to call. CDR1 and CDR2 from the germline V gene are LGHDT and YNNKEL (reference sequence). With 3 bases removed from V and 0 bases from J, the gap between germline ends came to 5 bases. The CDR3 spans 13 residues.

This clone showed up just once. The chain is built from TRBV7-2 and TRBJ1-1; 7 bases line up with TRBD1. V dropped 3 bases and J dropped 1; count of bases not matched to a gene: 2. CDR3 length: 14 residues. The germline V gene has CDR1 SGHTA and CDR2 FQGNSA. In DNA form, the CDR3 reads TGTGCCAGCAGCTTGACAGGGCAGAACACTGAAGCTTTCTTT. This sequence encodes CASSLTGQNTEAFF.

The rearrangement links TRBV5-4 to TRBJ2-3; 7 bases are shared with TRBD2. Germline lookup yields CDR1 SGHNT and CDR2 YYREEE (reference sequence). Germline trimming cut 10 bases from V and 0 bases from J; bases unmatched to any gene: 8. CDR3 length: 14 residues. CDR3 amino acids: CAGRERGSTDTQYF. The CDR3, as DNA: TGTGCCGGCCGGGAGCGGGGAAGCACAGATACGCAGTATTTT. Supplemented by reference TRBV5-4 and TRBJ2-3, the full variable domain reads ETGVTQSPTHLIKTRGQQVTLRCSSQSGHNTVSWYQQALGQGPQFIFQYYREEENGRGNFPPRFSGLQFPNYSSELNVNALELDDSALYLCAGRERGSTDTQYFGPGTRLTVL.

Written as DNA, the CDR3 is TGTGCCAGCAGCTTAGGTGGGTTTTCGGACAGTCGCAATCAGCCCCAGCATTTT. Translated: CASSLGGFSDSRNQPQHF. This chain connects TRBV7-8 to TRBJ1-5; tentative D call: TRBD1 (6 bases). Germline V CDR1 and CDR2: SGHVS, FQNEAQ. The V and J ends lost 1 base and 2 bases respectively, with 18 bases between them. This CDR3 has 18 amino acids.

V usage is TRBV4-2 and J usage is TRBJ2-7, with 9 bases identical to TRBD2. Losses at the gene ends were 4 bases for V and 4 bases for J; bases not matched to a gene: 8. The CDR3 covers 15 residues. CDR1 and CDR2 (germline): LGHNA, YNFKEQ. The CDR3 protein is CASSPRASGVYEQYF. The CDR3, as DNA: TGTGCCAGCAGCCCCAGGGCTAGCGGGGTTTACGAGCAGTACTTC.

The chain links TRBV5-6 to TRBJ2-1; 8 bases line up with TRBD1. V trimming: 4 bases; J trimming: 8 bases; junction bases outside the gene matches: 5. Per germline, CDR1 SGHDT and CDR2 YYEEEE. This CDR3 spans 13 amino acids. Written as DNA, the CDR3 is TGTGCCAGCAGCCCCGACAGGGGCGATGAGCAGTTCTTC. Protein product: CASSPDRGDEQFF.

This clone occurred a few times. The chain combines TRBV30 with TRBJ2-2; no clear D. The CDR3 has 13 residues. Germline V gene lookup returns CDR1 GTSNPN and CDR2 SVGIG (reference sequence). V lost 2 bases and J lost 1, with 5 bases in between. In DNA form, the CDR3 reads TGTGCCTGGAGTCGGAGGAACACCGGGGAGCTGTTTTTT. Translation: CAWSRRNTGELFF.

The chain uses TRBV9 and TRBJ1-6; TRBD1 matches at 8 bases. There are 15 residues in the CDR3. V lost 0 bases and J lost 10; bases outside the gene matches: 6. Germline loops: CDR1 SGDLS, CDR2 YYNGEE. The CDR3 sequence: CASSVGPGTGSPLHF. The CDR3 bases are TGTGCCAGCAGCGTAGGACCAGGGACAGGATCACCCCTCCACTTT. The full variable domain, rest sourced from reference TRBV9 and TRBJ1-6, is DSGVTQTPKHLITATGQRVTLRCSPRSGDLSVYWYQQSLDQGLQFLIQYYNGEERAKGNILERFSAQQFPDLHSELNLSSLELGDSALYFCASSVGPGTGSPLHFGNGTRLTVT.

The chain couples TRBV11-2 to TRBJ1-1; D not certain. This CDR3 has 13 residues. Trimming took off 4 bases at V and 3 bases at J, with 9 bases between the two ends. Per the germline V gene, CDR1 is SGHAT and CDR2 is FQNNGV. DNA of the CDR3: TGTGCCAGCAGCTCTACGGGGTACACTGAAGCTTTCTTT. It encodes CASSSTGYTEAFF.

DNA for the CDR3: TGTGCCAGCAGAAGGGGGGGGAGCGAGTACAATGAGCAGTTCTTC. Translation gives CASRRGGSEYNEQFF. V and J are TRBV27 and TRBJ2-1, with D maybe TRBD2 (7 bases). V was pared by 6 bases and J by 4 bases, with 16 bases between. Germline loops: CDR1 MNHEY, CDR2 SMNVEV (reference sequence). The CDR3 contains 15 residues.

The chain employs TRBV5-5 and TRBJ2-7; possible D gene TRBD1, 6 bases. This CDR3 region has 13 residues. Germline V gene lookup returns CDR1 SGHKS and CDR2 YYEKEE (reference sequence). The ends were cut back, 1 base at V and 9 bases at J, with 14 bases in the middle. The CDR3, as DNA: TGTGCCAGCAGCTTGACAGGGTGGGAAGGGCAGTACTTC. Translating gives CASSLTGWEGQYF.

CDR3 loop: CASREQASQPQHF. As DNA, the CDR3 is TGTGCCAGCAGGGAACAGGCGAGTCAGCCCCAGCATTTT. The gene calls are TRBV2 and TRBJ1-5; D might be TRBD1 (5 bases). The CDR3 is 13 amino acids. Between the trimmed V and J ends, which lost 6 bases and 6 bases, there was a span of 12 bases. CDR1 is SNHLY, CDR2 FYNNEI, per germline.

The rearrangement uses TRBV7-6 and TRBJ2-3, with TRBD2 identical over 13 bases. The CDR3 is 17 residues long. Looked up from germline, CDR1 is SGHVS and CDR2 is FNYEAQ. The trim removed 1 base at V and 3 bases at J, leaving 4 bases unmatched. CDR3 in DNA: TGTGCCAGCAGCTTAGGGACTAGCGGGAGACAGACAGATACGCAGTATTTT. This codes for CASSLGTSGRQTDTQYF.

This chain connects TRBV18 to TRBJ1-1; D gene unclear. The CDR3 extends over 16 amino acids. Germline lookup yields CDR1 KGHSH and CDR2 LQKENI. V shed 4 bases and J shed 0 bases, with 15 bases lying between them. The CDR3 DNA follows: TGTGCCAGCTCACTGTCCCTACTAAGTATGAACACTGAAGCTTTCTTT. Residues: CASSLSLLSMNTEAFF.

The chain is built from TRBV5-1 and TRBJ1-1; 8 bases map to TRBD1. The CDR3 covers 14 residues. The J segment lost 7 bases and the V segment lost 2 bases, leaving 7 bases of the junction unmatched. From germline, CDR1 is SGHRS and CDR2 YFSETQ. This chain's CDR3 is CASSFQQGANEAFF. CDR3 bases: TGCGCCAGCAGCTTTCAGCAGGGGGCTAATGAAGCTTTCTTT.